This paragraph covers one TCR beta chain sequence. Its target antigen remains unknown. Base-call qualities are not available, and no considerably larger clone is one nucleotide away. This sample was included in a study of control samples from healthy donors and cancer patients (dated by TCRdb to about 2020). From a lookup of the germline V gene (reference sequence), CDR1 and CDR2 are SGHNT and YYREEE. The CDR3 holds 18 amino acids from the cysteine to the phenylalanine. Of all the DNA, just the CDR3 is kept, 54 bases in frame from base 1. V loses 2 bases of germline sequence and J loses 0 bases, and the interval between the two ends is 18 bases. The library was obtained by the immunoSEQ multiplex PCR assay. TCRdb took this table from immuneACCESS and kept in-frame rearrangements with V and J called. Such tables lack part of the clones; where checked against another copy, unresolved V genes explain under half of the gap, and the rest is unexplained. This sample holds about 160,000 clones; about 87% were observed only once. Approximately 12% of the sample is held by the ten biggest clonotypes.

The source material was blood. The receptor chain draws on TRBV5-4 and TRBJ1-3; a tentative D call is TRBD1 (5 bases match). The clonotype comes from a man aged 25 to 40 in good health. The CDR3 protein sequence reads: CASSLGTFGVRSGNTIYF. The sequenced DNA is TGTGCCAGCAGCTTAGGGACTTTTGGCGTTCGCTCTGGAAACACCATATATTTT.